This TCR beta chain was sequenced during a study of CD4 and CD8 cells across lung adenocarcinoma regions. V lost 5 bases, J lost 5 bases, and 5 bases stayed unmatched. In germline, CDR1 is SGHVS, CDR2 FNYEAQ. The CDR3 loop spans 13 amino acids. Donors had localized lung adenocarcinoma, a non-small cell lung cancer. This clonotype was seen repeatedly, ten times or more. One entry per CDR3 protein, called by TCRdb with MiXCR from the PCR reads. The sample records over 5,500 distinct CDR3 sequences, over 40% being singletons. Sequenced input: CD8+ T cells from the center of a lung tumor. The sequence was collected from a female donor with lung adenocarcinoma. The CD4 and CD8 labels of this study may be unreliable. The J gene is TRBJ2-5, the V gene TRBV7-6; 7 nucleotides line up with TRBD1. The CDR3 is CASSPGGSETQYF. The CDR3 DNA sequence: TGTGCCAGCAGCCCAGGGGGTTCGGAGACCCAGTACTTC.